The sequence of this TCR beta chain was determined in a study of identical twins. One entry per CDR3 protein, called by TCRdb with MiXCR from the 5' RACE reads. The sample yields some 500,000 distinct CDR3 sequences, over 12% seen once. Study-wide results and caveats: Where out-of-frame alpha sequences were twin-shared, they showed excess low generation probability. There were fewer insertions in abundant cord blood beta clonotypes, but memory repertoires showed no such pattern.

Germline CDR1 is SGHRS and CDR2 is YFSETQ. V lost 0 bases to trimming and J lost 3 bases, with 12 bases between them. The CDR3 runs to 16 residues. In its sample, this clonotype was seen a few times. What it recognizes is unknown. This sample was shared with a second study, whose subject was yellow fever vaccine responses in identical twins.

The receptor's source is a woman between 18 and 29 years old in good health. The V call is TRBV5-1, the J call TRBJ2-2; D is ambiguous. Sequences were obtained from CD4+ T cells sorted from blood. Written as DNA, the CDR3 is TGCGCCAGCAGCTTGGGGGATGCCGCCTACACCGGGGAGCTGTTTTTT. Translation: CASSLGDAAYTGELFF.